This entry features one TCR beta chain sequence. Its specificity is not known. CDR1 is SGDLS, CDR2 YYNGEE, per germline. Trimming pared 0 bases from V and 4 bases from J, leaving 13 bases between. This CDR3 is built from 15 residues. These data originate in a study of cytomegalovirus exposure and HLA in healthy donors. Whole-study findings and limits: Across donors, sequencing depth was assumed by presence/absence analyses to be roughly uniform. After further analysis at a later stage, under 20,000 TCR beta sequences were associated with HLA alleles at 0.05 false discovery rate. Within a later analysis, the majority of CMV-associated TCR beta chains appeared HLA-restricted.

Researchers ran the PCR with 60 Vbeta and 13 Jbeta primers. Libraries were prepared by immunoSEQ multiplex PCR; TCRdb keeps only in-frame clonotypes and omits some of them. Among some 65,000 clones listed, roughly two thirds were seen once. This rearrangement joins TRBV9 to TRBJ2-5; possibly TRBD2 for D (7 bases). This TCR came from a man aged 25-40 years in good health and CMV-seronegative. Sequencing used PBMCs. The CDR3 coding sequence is TGTGCCAGCAGCGTAGTGGGGGGGCCGCGAGAGACCCAGTACTTC. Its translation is CASSVVGGPRETQYF.